These T cell receptor beta chains were read from a single sample in a study of shared clonotypes between healthy human individuals. Using immunoSEQ multiplex PCR, the repertoire was profiled, and TCRdb retains in-frame clones only, with some absent. The sample carries around 2.1 million clones, about 93% recorded once. Material: naive CD8+ T cells from PBMCs. Receptor source: a man younger than 30 in good health. Some clones in this sample may be carry-over from other donors' samples. CDR3s include the opening cysteine and the closing phenylalanine or tryptophan. The D gene is left open where the match is weak. Size is stated for part of the rows, as once, few or many counts, or as a class when the clone is expanded.

-	TRBV7-9	-	TRBJ1-2	CASSLDRSGAGGYTF
-	TRBV13	-	TRBJ1-4	CASSLGHATNEKLFF
-	TRBV7-9	-	TRBJ2-3	CASSFGQGLTDTQYF
-	TRBV11-2	-	TRBJ1-1	CASREGGTEAFF
-	TRBV18	TRBD1	TRBJ2-2	CASSPMTGGTGELFF
-	TRBV6-1	TRBD1	TRBJ2-7	CALWGQGNYEQYF
-	TRBV19	-	TRBJ1-2	CASGPGVYGYTF
few	TRBV14	-	TRBJ1-1	CASSQEEGRFGNTEAFF
-	TRBV29-1	TRBD1	TRBJ2-1	CSAWTGSHNEQFF
-	TRBV5-1	-	TRBJ2-2	CASSLSGQTNTGELFF
-	TRBV4-3	-	TRBJ2-1	CASSSLASEQFF
-	TRBV1	-	TRBJ2-1	CTSSQPGLADNEQFF
-	TRBV27	-	TRBJ1-1	CASSLLGTGGTEAFF
-	TRBV11-2	-	TRBJ1-4	CASSLVGGGITNEKLFF
once	TRBV28	-	TRBJ2-7	CASSLTGRTYEQYF
-	TRBV7-9	-	TRBJ2-5	CASSLSTRDGETQYF
-	TRBV18	-	TRBJ2-3	CASSPSAVGTDTQYF
-	TRBV29-1	TRBD1	TRBJ1-2	CSVPGTGGGYTF
-	TRBV19	-	TRBJ1-1	CASSIPLNTEAFF
-	TRBV7-2	TRBD1	TRBJ2-1	CASSLTRGPYNEQFF
-	TRBV28	-	TRBJ1-5	CASSFPKGLRSNQPQHF
-	TRBV28	TRBD2	TRBJ2-5	CASRPAGESQETQYF
-	TRBV27	TRBD2	TRBJ2-7	CASSPALAGLFYEQYF
-	TRBV7-9	-	TRBJ2-7	CASSSTGRDLYEQYF
once	TRBV28	TRBD2	TRBJ2-1	CASTGGETWDYNEQFF
-	TRBV28	TRBD1	TRBJ2-7	CASSQGTGYSYEQYF
-	TRBV6-1	-	TRBJ2-3	CASSEMGGRTDTQYF
-	TRBV4-3	TRBD2	TRBJ2-1	CASSQGLAGGFSYNEQFF
-	TRBV15	-	TRBJ1-2	CATSSNKPNYGYTF
-	TRBV27	TRBD2	TRBJ2-7	CASSFSSGDNSYEQYF
-	TRBV10-3	-	TRBJ2-1	CAISEKLDVSDNEQFF
-	TRBV6-5	-	TRBJ1-4	CASSYSRQSNEKLFF